The sequence of this T cell receptor (beta chain) was determined in a study of beta chain features in type 1 diabetes. Study-wide results and caveats: For Type 1 diabetes patients, all four CD4+ subsets carried TCRB CDR3s that were moderately but significantly shorter.

V gave up 3 bases and J gave up 2 bases, with 11 bases separating them. There are 15 residues in the CDR3. Germline V lookup: CDR1 LGHNT, CDR2 FRNRAP. With regard to this clone: The antigen remains undetermined.

As every portion of the isolated RNA was reverse transcribed, the sequencing read expressed TCRB transcripts. The method was immunoSEQ multiplex PCR; TCRdb's version includes in-frame clones alone and lacks a portion of them. The table includes 600,000 to 750,000 clones, roughly an eighth detected once. The chain carries TRBV12-5 and TRBJ1-3; D unresolved. Sample: naive CD4+ T cells from blood. This receptor was identified in a man younger than 40 with type 1 diabetes. This CDR3 reads CASGFDPGTGNTIYF. The CDR3 DNA sequence: TGTGCTAGTGGTTTTGATCCGGGGACTGGAAACACCATATATTTT. The full variable domain, rest sourced from reference TRBV12-5 and TRBJ1-3, is DARVTQTPRHKVTEMGQEVTMRCQPILGHNTVFWYRQTMMQGLELLAYFRNRAPLDDSGMPKDRFSAEMPDATLATLKIQPSEPRDSAVYFCASGFDPGTGNTIYFGEGSWLTVV.